The sequence of this T cell receptor beta chain was determined in a study of T cells in Graves' hyperthyroidism and ophthalmopathy. Concerning this clonotype itself: Its cognate antigen is unknown.

The junction had 4 bases not matched to a gene; V was cut back by 7 bases and J by 2 bases. The germline V gene has CDR1 ENHRY and CDR2 SYGVKD. This CDR3 is 13 amino acids long. Study observations and caveats: Ophthalmopathy, as predicted by the model, came a median 6.5 months after the prediction.

TCR beta CDR3 regions were amplified from RNA. A first-round RT-PCR of the TCR CDR3 used the HTBI primer set. TCRdb reprocessed the multiplex PCR reads via MiXCR and lists one record per CDR3 protein. This table has some 500,000 distinct CDR3 sequences, around 24% appearing once. Sequencing was done on a sample of blood. The chain links TRBV10-3 to TRBJ2-5, with TRBD1 matching over 7 bases. This receptor was identified in a woman in her 30s with Graves' ophthalmopathy. The CDR3 nucleotides read TGTGCCATCACTCCGGACAGGCAAGAGACCCAGTACTTC. Its protein product is CAITPDRQETQYF.